The 6 T cell receptor beta chains reported below all come from one sample, sequenced in a study of graft-versus-host responses after intestinal transplantation. Some clones are missing from TCRdb's copy, which holds only in-frame ones; the method was immunoSEQ multiplex PCR. The sample gives about 93,000 clones, approximately 92% of which show up once; 0.45% to 0.55% is in the top ten. For these TCRs, the target antigens are not known. The source was unstimulated CD8+ T cells sorted from spleen or lymph node cells, collected before intestinal transplant. The source is a human donor who received an intestinal transplant.

The chain joins TRBV28 to TRBJ2-3, with 8 bases that match TRBD2. V lost 6 bases and J lost 2; bases outside the gene matches: 10. The CDR3 consists of 16 residues. CDR1 MDHEN and CDR2 SYDVKM come from the germline V gene. CDR3 amino acids: CASSLLAEGVTDTQYF. CDR3 bases: TGTGCCAGCAGCCTACTAGCGGAGGGGGTCACAGATACGCAGTATTTT.

The rearrangement uses TRBV5-5 and TRBJ1-1, with D unresolved. Trimming left V 2 bases short and J 7 bases short, with 12 bases between. CDR3 length equals 13 residues. The germline V gene has CDR1 SGHKS and CDR2 YYEKEE (reference sequence). The CDR3 sequence is CASSFGNYYEAFF. The DNA of the CDR3 is TGTGCCAGCAGCTTCGGGAATTACTATGAAGCTTTCTTT.

V gene TRBV30 combines with J gene TRBJ2-7, with unresolved D. Germline V gene lookup returns CDR1 GTSNPN and CDR2 SVGIG (reference sequence). The CDR3 consists of 12 residues. With 3 bases removed from V and 5 bases from J, the gap between germline ends came to 11 bases. CDR3 bases: TGTGCCTGGAGCATCATCTCAGACGAGCAGTACTTC. It translates to CAWSIISDEQYF.

This chain connects TRBV27 to TRBJ2-1; weak D call: TRBD2 (5 bases). V lost 5 bases to trimming and J lost 5 bases, with 7 bases between them. The CDR3 sequence is 12 residues long. Germline V gene data show CDR1 as MNHEY and CDR2 as SMNVEV (reference sequence). In nucleotides, the CDR3 is TGTGCCAGCAGTGCCGGGAACAATGAGCAGTTCTTC. Residues: CASSAGNNEQFF.

This chain's CDR3 is CAISATDRADYEQYF. DNA of the CDR3: TGTGCCATCAGTGCGACGGACAGGGCAGATTACGAGCAGTACTTC. The chain joins TRBV10-3 to TRBJ2-7, with 8 nucleotides matching TRBD1. The junction had 9 bases not matched to a gene; V was cut back by 4 bases and J by 4 bases. The CDR3 loop spans 15 amino acids. CDR1 is ENHRY, CDR2 SYGVKD, per germline.

This chain links TRBV27 with TRBJ2-7, with D perhaps matching TRBD1 (5 bases). The V and J ends lost 6 bases and 0 bases respectively, with 9 bases between them. CDR3 length: 13 amino acids. CDR1 is MNHEY and CDR2 is SMNVEV in the germline V gene (reference sequence). CDR3 nucleotides: TGTGCCAGCAGCTTGGACAACTCCTACGAGCAGTACTTC. Amino acid sequence: CASSLDNSYEQYF.